The TCR beta chain described here comes from a study of cytotoxic CD8 clonotypes in ibrutinib-treated CLL. Turning to the study itself: Partial response was seen in around 25 patients and complete response in 2; after median roughly 66 months, approximately 14 stayed remitted, around twelve progressed. Study-level results: Whereas clonality rose at ibrutinib response, it declined toward baseline at progression.

Notes on this clone: Its target is not known.

Sequenced by immunoSEQ multiplex PCR; TCRdb stores in-frame clones only, minus some. The data show 200,000 to 250,000 clones, with around 70% seen just once and 15% held by the top ten. The CDR3 spans 14 residues. CDR1 is MGHRA and CDR2 is YSYEKL in the germline V gene. Trimming stripped 0 bases from V and 6 bases from J, with 12 bases between. This sample comprised PBMCs, obtained after 24 months of ibrutinib treatment. The gene calls are TRBV4-1 and TRBJ2-7; D gene unclear. The receptor's source is a human donor with chronic lymphocytic leukemia. In nucleotides, the CDR3 is TGCGCCAGCAGCCAAGATAAAACTTTAATCGAGCAGTACTTC. Amino acids: CASSQDKTLIEQYF.